The text below deals with one TCR beta chain. Its antigen is unidentified. The CDR3 spans 16 residues. Looked up from germline, CDR1 is MDHEN and CDR2 is SYDVKM. J was trimmed by 3 bases and V by 5 bases; bases with no gene match: 9. The data belong to a study of Ad26.COV2.S vaccination and SARS-CoV-2 variants. Across the whole study: Ad26.COV2.S given intramuscularly, once or twice 56 days apart.

TCRdb keeps only in-frame clones here, not all; method: immunoSEQ multiplex PCR. The sample shows about 350,000 clones, around 89% of them seen only once. Broader study findings: Substantial breadth in spike-specific CD8+ and CD4+ T cell responses was reportedly seen after vaccination. Spike-specific TCR breadth was greater after Ad26.COV2.S than placebo.

Treatment denoted: some 20 received Ad26.COV2.S at low or high dose, single or two shots; about 5 received placebo; per-sample allocation not given. Vaccine and placebo recipients were sampled on day 63 after the first injection. The chain couples TRBV28 to TRBJ2-1; TRBD1 matches 8 bases. The clonotype originates from a person between 18 and 59 years old who received the Ad26.COV2.S COVID-19 vaccine or a placebo. The specimen was peripheral blood, collected in a trial of Ad26.COV2.S vaccine versus placebo. CDR3 sequence (DNA): TGTGCCAGCAGTCAAGGACAGGGCAAGGGCTACAATGAGCAGTTCTTC. Translated: CASSQGQGKGYNEQFF.